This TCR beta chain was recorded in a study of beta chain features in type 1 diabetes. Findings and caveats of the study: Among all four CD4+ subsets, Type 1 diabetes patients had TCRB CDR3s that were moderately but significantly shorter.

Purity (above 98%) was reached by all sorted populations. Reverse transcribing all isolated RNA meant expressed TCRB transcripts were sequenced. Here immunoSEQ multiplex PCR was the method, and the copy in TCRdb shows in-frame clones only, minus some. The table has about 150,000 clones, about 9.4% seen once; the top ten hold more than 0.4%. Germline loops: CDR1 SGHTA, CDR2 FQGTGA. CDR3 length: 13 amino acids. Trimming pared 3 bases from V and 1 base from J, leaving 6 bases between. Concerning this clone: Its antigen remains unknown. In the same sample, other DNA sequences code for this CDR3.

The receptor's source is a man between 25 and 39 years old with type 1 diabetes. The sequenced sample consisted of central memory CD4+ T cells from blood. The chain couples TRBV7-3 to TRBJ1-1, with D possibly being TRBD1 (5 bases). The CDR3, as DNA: TGTGCCAGCAGCTTCGGGGGGAACACTGAAGCTTTCTTT. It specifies CASSFGGNTEAFF.